Reported below is one T cell receptor (beta chain). Its antigen is still unknown. Germline CDR1 SGHVS, CDR2 FQNEAQ. V was clipped by 5 bases and J by 3 bases; unmatched bases: 8. This CDR3 contains 17 residues. This specimen belongs to a study of cytomegalovirus exposure and HLA in healthy donors. PCR involved 60 Vbeta and 13 Jbeta primers. Methods used by the authors: Roughly 11 million shared chains were among tens of millions of unique TCR beta chains counted in a later analysis. Some clones are missing from TCRdb's copy, which holds only in-frame ones; the method was immunoSEQ multiplex PCR. The V and J calls and the clone size are those of that table, but D and trimming were determined from the DNA. The repertoire consists of roughly 220,000 clones, with 75% to 85% occurring once and the leading ten covering about 3%. Study-level results: 150 or so TCR beta chains were listed as cytomegalovirus-associated. Presence/absence analyses assumed roughly uniform sequencing depth across donors. HLA alleles were associated with 15,000 to 20,000 TCR beta sequences in a later analysis at 0.05 false discovery rate.

The TCR sequence derives from a middle-aged woman in good health and CMV-seronegative. The chain links TRBV7-8 to TRBJ1-3; TRBD1 matches 12 bases. The sample consisted of PBMCs. CDR3 DNA: TGTGCCAGCAGCCGAGTGCGGGACAGGGGGCTTGGAAACACCATATATTTT. It codes for CASSRVRDRGLGNTIYF.